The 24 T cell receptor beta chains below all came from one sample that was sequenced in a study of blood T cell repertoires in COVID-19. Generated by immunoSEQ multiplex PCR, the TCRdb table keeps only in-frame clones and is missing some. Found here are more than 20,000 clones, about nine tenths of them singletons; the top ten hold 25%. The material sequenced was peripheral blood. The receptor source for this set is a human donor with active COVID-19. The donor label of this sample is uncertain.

CDR3 bases: TGTGCCATCAGTGAGTCGACGGGGGGTACCGGTTACGATACGCAGTATTTT. It specifies CAISESTGGTGYDTQYF. This chain joins TRBV10-3 and TRBJ2-3, with 7 bases lining up with TRBD2. The CDR3 covers 17 residues. Germline V CDR1 and CDR2: ENHRY, SYGVKD. J gave up 6 bases and V 0 bases, and 12 bases lay outside the gene matches.

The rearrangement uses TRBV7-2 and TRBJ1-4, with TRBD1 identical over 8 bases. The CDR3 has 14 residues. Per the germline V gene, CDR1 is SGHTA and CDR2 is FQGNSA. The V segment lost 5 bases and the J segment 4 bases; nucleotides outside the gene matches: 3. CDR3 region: CASSRTGSNEKLFF. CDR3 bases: TGTGCCAGCAGCCGGACAGGGAGTAATGAAAAACTGTTTTTT.

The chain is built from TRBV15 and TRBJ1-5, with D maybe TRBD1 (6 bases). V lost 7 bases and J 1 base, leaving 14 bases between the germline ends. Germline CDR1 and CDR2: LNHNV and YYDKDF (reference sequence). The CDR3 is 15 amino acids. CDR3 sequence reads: CATKGGPESNQPQHF. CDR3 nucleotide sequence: TGTGCCACCAAGGGGGGGCCGGAGAGCAATCAGCCCCAGCATTTT.

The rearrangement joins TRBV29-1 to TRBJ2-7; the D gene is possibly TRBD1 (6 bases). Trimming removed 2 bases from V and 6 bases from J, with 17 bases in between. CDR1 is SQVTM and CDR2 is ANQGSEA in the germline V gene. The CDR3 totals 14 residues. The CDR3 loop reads CSVEMGQGWGEQYF. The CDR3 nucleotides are TGCAGCGTTGAAATGGGGCAGGGGTGGGGCGAGCAGTACTTC.

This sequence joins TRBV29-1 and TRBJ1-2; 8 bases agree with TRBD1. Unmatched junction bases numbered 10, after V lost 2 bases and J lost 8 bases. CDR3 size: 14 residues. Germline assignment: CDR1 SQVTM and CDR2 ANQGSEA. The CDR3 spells CSVEPTGAEKGYTF. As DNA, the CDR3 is TGCAGCGTTGAACCGACAGGGGCGGAGAAAGGCTACACCTTC. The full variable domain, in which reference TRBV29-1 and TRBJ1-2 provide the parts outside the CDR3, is SAVISQKPSRDICQRGTSLTIQCQVDSQVTMMFWYRQQPGQSLTLIATANQGSEATYESGFVIDKFPISRPNLTFSTLTVSNMSPEDSSIYLCSVEPTGAEKGYTFGSGTRLTVV.

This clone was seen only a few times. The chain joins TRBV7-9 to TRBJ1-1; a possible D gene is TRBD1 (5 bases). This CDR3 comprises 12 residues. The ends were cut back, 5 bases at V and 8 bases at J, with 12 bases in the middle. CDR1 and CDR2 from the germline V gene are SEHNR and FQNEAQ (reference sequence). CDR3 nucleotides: TGTGCCAGCAGCATGAACCGGGGGGAAGCTTTCTTT. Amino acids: CASSMNRGEAFF.

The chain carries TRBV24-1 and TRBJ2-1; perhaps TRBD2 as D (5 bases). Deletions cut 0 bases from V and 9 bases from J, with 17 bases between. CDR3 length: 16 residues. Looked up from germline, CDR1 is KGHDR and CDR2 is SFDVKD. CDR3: CATSDLQRPPGSEQFF. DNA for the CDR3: TGTGCCACCAGTGATTTGCAGAGGCCCCCGGGGAGTGAGCAGTTCTTC.

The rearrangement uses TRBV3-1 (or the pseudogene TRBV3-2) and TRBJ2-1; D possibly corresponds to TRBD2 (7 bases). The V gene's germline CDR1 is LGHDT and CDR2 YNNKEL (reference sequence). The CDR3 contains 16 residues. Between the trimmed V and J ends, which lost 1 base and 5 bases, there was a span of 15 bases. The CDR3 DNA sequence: TGTGCCAGCAGCCAAGCGTCGGGGGGCCCGCACAATGAGCAGTTCTTC. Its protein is CASSQASGGPHNEQFF.

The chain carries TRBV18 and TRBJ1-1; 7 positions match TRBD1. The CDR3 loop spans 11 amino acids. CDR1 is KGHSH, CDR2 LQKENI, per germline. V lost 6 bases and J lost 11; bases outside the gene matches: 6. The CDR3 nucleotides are TGTGCCAGCTCCCCAGACAGGGTGGCTTTCTTT. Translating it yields CASSPDRVAFF. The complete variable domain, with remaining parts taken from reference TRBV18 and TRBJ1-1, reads NAGVMQNPRHLVRRRGQEARLRCSPMKGHSHVYWYRQLPEEGLKFMVYLQKENIIDESGMPKERFSAEFPKEGPSILRIQQVVRGDSAAYFCASSPDRVAFFGQGTRLTVV.

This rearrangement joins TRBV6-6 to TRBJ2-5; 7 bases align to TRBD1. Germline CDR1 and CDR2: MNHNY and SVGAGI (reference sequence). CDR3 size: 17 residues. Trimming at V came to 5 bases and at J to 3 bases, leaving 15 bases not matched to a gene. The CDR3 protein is CASSQRQGTGQKETQYF. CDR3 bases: TGTGCCAGCAGTCAACGACAGGGAACGGGGCAAAAAGAGACCCAGTACTTC.

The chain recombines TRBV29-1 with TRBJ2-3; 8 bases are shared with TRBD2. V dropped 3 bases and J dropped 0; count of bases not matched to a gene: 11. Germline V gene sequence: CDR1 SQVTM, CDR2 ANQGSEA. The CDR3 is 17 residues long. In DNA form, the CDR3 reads TGCAGCGTTGAGTGGTCGGGAGGGCCCTCGAGCACAGATACGCAGTATTTT. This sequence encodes CSVEWSGGPSSTDTQYF.

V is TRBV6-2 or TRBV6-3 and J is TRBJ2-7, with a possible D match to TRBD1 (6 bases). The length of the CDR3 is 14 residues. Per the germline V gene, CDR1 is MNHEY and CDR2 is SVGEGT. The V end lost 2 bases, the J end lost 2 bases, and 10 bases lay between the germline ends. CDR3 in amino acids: CASSYGGRTYEQYF. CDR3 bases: TGTGCCAGCAGTTACGGGGGCAGAACCTACGAGCAGTACTTC.

The CDR3 sequence is CASSFSGVETQYF. The CDR3 DNA reads TGTGCCAGCAGCTTTTCAGGGGTCGAGACCCAGTACTTC. This chain joins TRBV5-6 and TRBJ2-5; weak D call: TRBD1 (6 bases). CDR1 SGHDT and CDR2 YYEEEE come from the germline V gene. The CDR3 consists of 13 residues. V lost 2 bases, J lost 5 bases, and 10 bases lay in between.

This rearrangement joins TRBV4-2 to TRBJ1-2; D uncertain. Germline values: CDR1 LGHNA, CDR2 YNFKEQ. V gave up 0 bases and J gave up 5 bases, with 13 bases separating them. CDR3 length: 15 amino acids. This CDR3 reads CASSQDLVGSYGYTF. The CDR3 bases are TGTGCCAGCAGCCAAGATCTTGTTGGCAGTTATGGCTACACCTTC.

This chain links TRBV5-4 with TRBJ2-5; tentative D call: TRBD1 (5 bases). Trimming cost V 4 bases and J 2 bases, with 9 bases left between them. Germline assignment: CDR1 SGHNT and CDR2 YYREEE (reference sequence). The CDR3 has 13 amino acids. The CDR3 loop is CASSRTFQETQYF. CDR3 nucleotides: TGTGCCAGCAGCCGGACATTTCAAGAGACCCAGTACTTC.

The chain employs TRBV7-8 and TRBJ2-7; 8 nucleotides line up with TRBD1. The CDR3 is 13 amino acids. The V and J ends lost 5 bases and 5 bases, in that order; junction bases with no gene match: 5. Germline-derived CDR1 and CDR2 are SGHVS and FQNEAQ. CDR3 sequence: CASSRQGIDEQYF. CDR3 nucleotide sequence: TGTGCCAGCAGCCGACAGGGGATTGACGAGCAGTACTTC. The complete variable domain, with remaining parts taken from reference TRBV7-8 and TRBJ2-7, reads GAGVSQSPRYKVAKRGQDVALRCDPISGHVSLFWYQQALGQGPEFLTYFQNEAQLDKSGLPSDRFFAERPEGSVSTLKIQRTQQEDSAVYLCASSRQGIDEQYFGPGTRLTVT.

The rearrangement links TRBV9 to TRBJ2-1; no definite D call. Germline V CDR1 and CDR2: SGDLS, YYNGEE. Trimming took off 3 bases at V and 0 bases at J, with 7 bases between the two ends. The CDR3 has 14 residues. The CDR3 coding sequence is TGTGCCAGCAGCGGGGCAGCCTCCTACAATGAGCAGTTCTTC. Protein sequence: CASSGAASYNEQFF.

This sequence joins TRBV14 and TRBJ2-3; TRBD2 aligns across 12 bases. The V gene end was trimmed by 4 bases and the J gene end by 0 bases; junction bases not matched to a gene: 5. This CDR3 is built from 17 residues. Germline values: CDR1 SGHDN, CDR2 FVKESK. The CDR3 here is CASSRLAGESSTDTQYF. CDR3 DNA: TGTGCCAGCAGCCGACTAGCGGGGGAATCTAGCACAGATACGCAGTATTTT.

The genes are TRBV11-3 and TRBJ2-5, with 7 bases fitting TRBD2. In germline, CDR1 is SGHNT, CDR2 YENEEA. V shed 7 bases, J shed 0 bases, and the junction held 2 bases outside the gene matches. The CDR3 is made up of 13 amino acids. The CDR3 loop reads CASTGGNQETQYF. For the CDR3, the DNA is TGTGCCAGCACCGGGGGGAACCAAGAGACCCAGTACTTC.

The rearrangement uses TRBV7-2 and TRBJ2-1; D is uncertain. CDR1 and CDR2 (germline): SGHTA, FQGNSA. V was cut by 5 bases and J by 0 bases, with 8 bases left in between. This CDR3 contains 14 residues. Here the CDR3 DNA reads TGTGCCAGCAGCCGTGATAGCTCCTACAATGAGCAGTTCTTC. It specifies CASSRDSSYNEQFF.

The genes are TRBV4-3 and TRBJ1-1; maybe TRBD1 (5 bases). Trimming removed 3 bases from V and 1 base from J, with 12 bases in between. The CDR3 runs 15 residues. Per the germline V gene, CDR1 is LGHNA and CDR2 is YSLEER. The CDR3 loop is CASSQGGRANTEAFF. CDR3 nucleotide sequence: TGCGCCAGCAGCCAGGGAGGCAGGGCGAACACTGAAGCTTTCTTT.

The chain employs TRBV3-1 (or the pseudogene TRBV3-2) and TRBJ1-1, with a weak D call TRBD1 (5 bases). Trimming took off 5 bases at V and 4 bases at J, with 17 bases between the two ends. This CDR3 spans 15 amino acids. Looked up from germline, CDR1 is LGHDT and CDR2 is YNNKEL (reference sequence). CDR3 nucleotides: TGTGCCAGCAGCAACATCAGGGCCGTCAGCACTGAAGCTTTCTTT. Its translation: CASSNIRAVSTEAFF.

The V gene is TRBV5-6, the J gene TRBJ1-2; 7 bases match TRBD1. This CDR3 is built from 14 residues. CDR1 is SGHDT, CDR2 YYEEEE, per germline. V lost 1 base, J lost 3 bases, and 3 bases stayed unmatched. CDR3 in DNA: TGTGCCAGCAGCTTGACAGGGGATCACTATGGCTACACCTTC. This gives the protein CASSLTGDHYGYTF.

For the CDR3, the DNA is TGTGCCAGCAGCCCGGGGACAGGCAGTACCATTCAGTACTTC. Translated, it gives CASSPGTGSTIQYF. The V call is TRBV7-3, the J call TRBJ2-4; TRBD1 aligns across 8 bases. The CDR3 consists of 14 residues. With V trimmed by 5 bases and J by 9 bases, 9 bases remained unmatched. CDR1 is SGHTA and CDR2 is FQGTGA in the germline V gene.